This TCR beta chain was recovered during a study of CD8+ T cells in alopecia areata. In the study overall: Treated patients took oral tofacitinib at 5 to 10 mg twice daily. Broader study findings: Numerous expanded lesional clones remained in scalp and blood during tofacitinib.

cDNA reverse transcribed from extracted RNA served as the sequencing template. This table comes from immunoSEQ multiplex PCR, and its TCRdb copy is limited to in-frame clones, with some not included. The sample lists some 200,000 clones; 58% were seen once. Of note for this clone: Its antigen is as yet unknown.

Treatment here: oral pan-JAK inhibitor, 5-10 mg twice daily. PBMCs served as the source from which CD4+ and CD8+ T cells were sorted. The CDR3 runs 15 residues. Germline values: CDR1 GTSNPN, CDR2 SVGIG (reference sequence). V gave up 0 bases and J gave up 2 bases; unmatched junction bases: 7. This TCR was sampled from a human donor with alopecia areata. The chain recombines TRBV30 with TRBJ2-7; 7 bases are a match to TRBD2. The sequencing here drew on CD4+ T cells sorted from blood, taken at week 24, from a patient treated with tofacitinib. As DNA, the CDR3 is TGTGCCTGGAGTGTACATCGGACTAGAGCCTACGAGCAGTACTTC. This encodes CAWSVHRTRAYEQYF.